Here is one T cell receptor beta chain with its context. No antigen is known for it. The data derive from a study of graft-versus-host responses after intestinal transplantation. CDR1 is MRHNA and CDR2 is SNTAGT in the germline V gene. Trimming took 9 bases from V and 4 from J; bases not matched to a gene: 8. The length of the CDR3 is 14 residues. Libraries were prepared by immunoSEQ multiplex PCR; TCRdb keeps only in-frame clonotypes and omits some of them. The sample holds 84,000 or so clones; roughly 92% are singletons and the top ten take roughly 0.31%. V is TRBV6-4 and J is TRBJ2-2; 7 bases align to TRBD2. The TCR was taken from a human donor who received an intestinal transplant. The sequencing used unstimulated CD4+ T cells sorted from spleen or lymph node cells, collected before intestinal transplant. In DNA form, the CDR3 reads TGTGCCAGTTCCCCGCGGGAGAGCACCGGGGAGCTGTTTTTT. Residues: CASSPRESTGELFF.